What follows are 3 T cell receptor beta chains derived from one specimen sequenced in a study of CD8 T cells in ankylosing spondylitis. Study outcomes and limitations: Ankylosing spondylitis blood appeared to carry a characteristic TCR beta motif of seven to nine highly homologous variants.

Their specific antigens are unknown. TCRdb independently ran MiXCR on the 5' RACE reads; one entry per CDR3 protein. The sample contains under 850,000 distinct CDR3 sequences, roughly 19% of which appear only once. The specimen sequenced was blood, either unsorted or a sorted T cell fraction (not recorded which). The receptors were sampled from a male donor with ankylosing spondylitis.

In this sample, this clonotype turned up a few times. The chain employs TRBV5-6 and TRBJ2-1; D unresolved. Looked up from germline, CDR1 is SGHDT and CDR2 is YYEEEE. The CDR3 extends over 16 amino acids. Between the trimmed V and J ends, which lost 1 base and 0 bases, there was a span of 11 bases. CDR3 coding DNA: TGTGCCAGCAGCTTGTTCGCCATAAGCTCCTACAATGAGCAGTTCTTC. It yields the protein CASSLFAISSYNEQFF. Based on the CDR3 plus reference TRBV5-6 and TRBJ2-1, the full variable domain is DAGVTQSPTHLIKTRGQQVTLRCSPKSGHDTVSWYQQALGQGPQFIFQYYEEEERQRGNFPDRFSGHQFPNYSSELNVNALLLGDSALYLCASSLFAISSYNEQFFGPGTRLTVL.

V and J are TRBV10-3 and TRBJ1-2; 7 positions match TRBD1. Looked up from germline, CDR1 is ENHRY and CDR2 is SYGVKD. J lost 8 bases, V lost 10 bases, and 10 bases had no gene match. The CDR3 has 12 residues. The CDR3 region is CASWGQSSGYTF. The CDR3 DNA sequence: TGTGCCAGCTGGGGACAGTCTAGCGGCTACACCTTC.

The V call is TRBV29-1, the J call TRBJ2-5; 7 nucleotides line up with TRBD2. This CDR3 is built from 13 residues. The V and J ends lost 2 bases and 7 bases, in that order; junction bases with no gene match: 7. Per the germline V gene, CDR1 is SQVTM and CDR2 is ANQGSEA. The CDR3 protein is CSVEIVGEGTQYF. The CDR3 DNA is TGCAGCGTTGAAATCGTCGGGGAGGGGACCCAGTACTTC.